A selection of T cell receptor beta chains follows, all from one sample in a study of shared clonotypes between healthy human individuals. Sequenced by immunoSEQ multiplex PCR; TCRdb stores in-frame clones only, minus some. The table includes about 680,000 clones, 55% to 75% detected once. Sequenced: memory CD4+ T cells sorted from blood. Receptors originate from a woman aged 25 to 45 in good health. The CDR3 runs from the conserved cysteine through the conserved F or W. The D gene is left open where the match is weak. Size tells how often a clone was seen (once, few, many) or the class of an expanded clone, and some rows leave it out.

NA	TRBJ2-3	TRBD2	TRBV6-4	TGTGCCAGCAGTGACGTACTAGCGGGATTAGATACGCAGTATTTT	CASSDVLAGLDTQYF
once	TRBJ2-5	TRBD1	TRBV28	TGTGCCAGCCGTATAGGACAGGGAATTTCTGAGACCCAGTACTTC	CASRIGQGISETQYF
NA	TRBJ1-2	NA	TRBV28	TGTGCCAGCAGTTTATTCCGGGCCGGACATGCCTTTTCCCTGGGTTATGGCTACACCTTC	CASSLFRAGHAFSLGYGYTF
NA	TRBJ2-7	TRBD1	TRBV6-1	TGTGCCAGCAGTCCCAGGGGGCTGTGGGAGCAGTACTTC	CASSPRGLWEQYF
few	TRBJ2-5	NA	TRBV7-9	TGTGCCAGCAGCCCAAACACGGGTGAGGGGACCCAGTACTTC	CASSPNTGEGTQYF
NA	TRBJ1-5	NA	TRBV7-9	TGTGCCAGCAGCCAAGGGGCCACAAAGGGGAATCAGCCCCAGCATTTT	CASSQGATKGNQPQHF
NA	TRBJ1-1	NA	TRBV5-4	TGTGCCAGCAGGCCGCCGGGACGTACTATGAACACTGAAGCTTTCTTT	CASRPPGRTMNTEAFF
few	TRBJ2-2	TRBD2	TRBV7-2	TGTGCCAGCAGCTTAGAACTAGCGGCGAACACCGGGGAGCTGTTTTTT	CASSLELAANTGELFF
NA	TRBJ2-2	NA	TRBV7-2	TGTGCCAGCAGCCCAGCCAGGAACACCGGGGAGCTGTTTTTT	CASSPARNTGELFF
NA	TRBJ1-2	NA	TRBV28	TGTGCCAGCACCACCCCCCCGACCAGTAGATATGGCTACACCTTC	CASTTPPTSRYGYTF
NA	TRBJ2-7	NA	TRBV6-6	TGTGCCAGCAGACCCGGACTTAATGTCAACGAGCAGTACTTC	CASRPGLNVNEQYF
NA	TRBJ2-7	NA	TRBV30	TGTGCCTGGCGGGACAAGGACTACGAGCAGTACTTC	CAWRDKDYEQYF
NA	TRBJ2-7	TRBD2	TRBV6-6	TGTGCCAGCAGCGAGCGGCTAGCGGGAGCCTCGGACGAGCAGTACTTC	CASSERLAGASDEQYF
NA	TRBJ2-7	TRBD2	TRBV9	TGTGCCAGCAGCGAGGGACTAGCGGGAGGGGGCTACGAGCAGTACTTC	CASSEGLAGGGYEQYF
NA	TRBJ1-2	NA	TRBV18	TGTGCCAGCTCACCAGGAAACTATAACTATGGCTACACCTTC	CASSPGNYNYGYTF
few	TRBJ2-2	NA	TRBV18	TGTGCCAGCTCCTCAGTAAGGGAGAACCGCGGGGAGCTGTTTTTT	CASSSVRENRGELFF
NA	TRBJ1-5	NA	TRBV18	TGTGCCAGCTCACCGCAAGAAAGGACAGAAATCCAGCATTTT	CASSPQERTEIQHF
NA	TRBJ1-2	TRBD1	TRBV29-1	TGCAGCGTCCGTAGGACAGGGATTGGGAGAGGGGATGGCTACACCTTC	CSVRRTGIGRGDGYTF
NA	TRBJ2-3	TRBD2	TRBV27	TGTGCCAGCAGCCATCCCCCGGGACTAGCGGGAAAGTTGGGATATACGCAGTATTTT	CASSHPPGLAGKLGYTQYF
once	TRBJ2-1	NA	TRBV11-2	TGTGCCAGCAGCTTCACGGGACAAGCAAACAATGAGCAGTTCTTC	CASSFTGQANNEQFF
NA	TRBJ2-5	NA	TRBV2	TGTGCCAGCAGCCCCCTGGGGGTTCAAGAGACCCAGTACTTC	CASSPLGVQETQYF
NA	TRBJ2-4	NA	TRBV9	TGTGCCAGCAGCCGCGGAGAGGACATTCAGTACTTC	CASSRGEDIQYF
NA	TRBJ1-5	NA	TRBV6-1	TGTGCCAGCAGTGATAACAGGGCAGCCCAGCCCCAGCATTTT	CASSDNRAAQPQHF
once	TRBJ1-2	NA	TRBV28	TGTGCCAGCAGTTTTTCACGTAACTATGGCTACACCTTC	CASSFSRNYGYTF
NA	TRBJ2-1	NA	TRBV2	TGTGCCAGCACTCAGGGTAGCGGCCTAAATGAGTTCTTC	CASTQGSGLNEFF
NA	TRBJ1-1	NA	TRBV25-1	TGTGCCAGCAGTGGCTCGGGGACTGAAGCTTTCTTT	CASSGSGTEAFF
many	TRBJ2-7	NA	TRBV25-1	TGTGCCAGCAGTAGAAGTAGTAACGAGCAGTACTTC	CASSRSSNEQYF
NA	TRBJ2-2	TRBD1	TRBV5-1	TGCGCCAGCAGCTATGGGACAGGTGTTTCCACCGGGGAGCTGTTTTTT	CASSYGTGVSTGELFF
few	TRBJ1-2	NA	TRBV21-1	TGTGCCAGCAGCAACGACAGCCGGGGCGTTGGGGGCTACACCTTC	CASSNDSRGVGGYTF
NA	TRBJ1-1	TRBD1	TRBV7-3	TGTGCCAGCAGCCCCTCCGGGACAGATAACACTGAAGCTTTCTTT	CASSPSGTDNTEAFF
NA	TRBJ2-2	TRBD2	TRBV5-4	TGTGCCAGCAGCTTGACTGTGCTAGCGGGAGTATCCGGGGAGCTGTTTTTT	CASSLTVLAGVSGELFF
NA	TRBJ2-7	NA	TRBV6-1	TGTGCCAGCAGTGAGCTTTTAGGGGGCTACGAGCAGTACTTC	CASSELLGGYEQYF
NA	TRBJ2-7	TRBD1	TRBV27	TGTGCCAGCAGAAGGGACAGTAAATACGAGCAGTACTTC	CASRRDSKYEQYF
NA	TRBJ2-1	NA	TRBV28	TGTGCCAGCAGTCCAACAGGGTTGAGTGACAATGAGCAGTTCTTC	CASSPTGLSDNEQFF
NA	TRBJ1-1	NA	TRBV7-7	TGTGCCAGCAGCTCCCAAATGAACACTGAAGCTTTCTTT	CASSSQMNTEAFF
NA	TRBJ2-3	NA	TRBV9	TGTGCCAGCAGCTCGGAGGGAAATACGCAGTATTTT	CASSSEGNTQYF
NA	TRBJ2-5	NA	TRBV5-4	TGTGCCAGCAGCTCCCGGGAGACCCAGTACTTC	CASSSRETQYF
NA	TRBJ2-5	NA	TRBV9	TGTGCCAGCAGCGCCACAGCCGGACGTATGGAGACCCAGTACTTC	CASSATAGRMETQYF
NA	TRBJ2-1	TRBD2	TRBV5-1	TGCGCCAGCAGCTTGGCAAGCGGGGGATACAATGAGCAGTTCTTC	CASSLASGGYNEQFF
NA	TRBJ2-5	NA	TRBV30	TGTGCCTGGAATACCGCGGGGGAGACCCAGTACTTC	CAWNTAGETQYF
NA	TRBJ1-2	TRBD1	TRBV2	TGTGCCAGCAGTCTGACAGGGGGTGATGGCTACACCTTC	CASSLTGGDGYTF
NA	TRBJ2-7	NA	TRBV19	TGTGCCAATGCCGAGACTACGGTCTACGAGCAGTACTTC	CANAETTVYEQYF
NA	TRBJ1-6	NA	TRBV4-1	TGCGCCAGCAGCCAAGTGACCGACTCACCCCTCCACTTT	CASSQVTDSPLHF
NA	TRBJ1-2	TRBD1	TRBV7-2	TGTGCCAGCAGCTTATCGGACCGGGGACAGGGGGATGGCTACACCTTC	CASSLSDRGQGDGYTF
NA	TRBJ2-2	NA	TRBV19	TGTGCCGCGACGGGATCTAGAAACACCGGGGAGCTGTTTTTT	CAATGSRNTGELFF
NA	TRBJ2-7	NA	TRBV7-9	TGTGCCAGCAGCCAAGGACAGCTCTACGAGCAGTACTTC	CASSQGQLYEQYF
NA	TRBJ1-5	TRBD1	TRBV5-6	TGTGCCAGCACCCTATGGGGACAGGGATATCAGCCCCAGCATTTT	CASTLWGQGYQPQHF